This TCR beta chain was found in a study of T-cell reconstitution after alpha-beta-depleted transplantation in children. Unique molecular identifiers featured in how the TCRbeta library was prepared. TCRdb re-called the PCR reads through MiXCR, storing one row per CDR3 protein. The sample has over 150,000 distinct CDR3 sequences, about 14% seen once. V lost 1 base and J 4 bases, leaving 13 bases between the germline ends. The germline gives CDR1 LGHNA, CDR2 YNFKEQ. The CDR3 is 15 residues long. Sequenced material: PBMCs from the stem cell graft donor, taken from the stem cell graft. This chain joins TRBV4-2 and TRBJ2-5; tentative D call: TRBD2 (5 bases). The receptor comes from a human donor who donated a stem cell graft to a child with acute lymphoblastic leukemia. DNA for the CDR3: TGTGCCAGCAGCCAAGGTAGAGGGAGTGGAGAGACCCAGTACTTC. Its translation: CASSQGRGSGETQYF.